These 14 T cell receptor beta chains were all obtained from the same sample, sequenced in a study of blood T cell repertoires in COVID-19 (dated by TCRdb to about 2020). The library was generated by the immunoSEQ multiplex PCR assay. TCRdb retrieved this table from immuneACCESS and kept in-frame rearrangements only. Not all clones are present; in checked studies, unresolved V genes account for under half, and no reason is known for the remainder. The sample profile shows around 360,000 clones; about 90% of them were found once. Around 3% of the sample goes to the ten largest clones. Sequencing used PBMCs or T cells enriched from blood (not recorded which). The origin of the receptors is a woman in her 30s who had recovered from COVID-19.

The chain carries TRBV6-5 and TRBJ2-7; 8 bases align to TRBD1. The CDR3 runs to 14 residues. From germline, CDR1 is MNHEY and CDR2 SVGAGI. The trim removed 5 bases at V and 3 bases at J, leaving 6 bases unmatched. CDR3 in amino acids: CASSRQDRGYEQYF. Written as DNA, the CDR3 is TGTGCCAGCAGTCGCCAAGACAGGGGCTACGAGCAGTACTTC.

The V gene is TRBV29-1, the J gene TRBJ1-4; TRBD1 matches 8 bases. With 5 bases clipped from V and 3 bases from J, the junction kept 14 bases outside the gene matches. The CDR3 has 17 residues. Germline loops: CDR1 SQVTM, CDR2 ANQGSEA. CDR3 coding DNA: TGCAGCGTTTCGGCCAGGGGGCGATTGGGTGCTAATGAAAAACTGTTTTTT. It codes for CSVSARGRLGANEKLFF.

J is TRBJ2-1 and V is TRBV6-5, with D possibly matching TRBD2 (6 bases). Looked up from germline, CDR1 is MNHEY and CDR2 is SVGAGI. The V gene lost 0 bases and the J gene lost 3 bases, with 12 bases spanning the gap. The CDR3 is 16 residues long. CDR3: CASSYSLATLYNEQFF. As DNA, the CDR3 is TGTGCCAGCAGTTACTCGCTAGCGACCCTCTACAATGAGCAGTTCTTC.

This chain uses TRBV27 with TRBJ1-4; TRBD1 matches 9 bases. This CDR3 is built from 14 residues. V lost 2 bases, J lost 8 bases, and 3 bases stayed unmatched. CDR1 and CDR2 (germline): MNHEY, SMNVEV (reference sequence). The CDR3 DNA sequence: TGTGCCAGCAGTTTAGGGACAGGGAGGGAAAAACTGTTTTTT. This translates into CASSLGTGREKLFF.

In its sample, this clone was seen once. This chain uses TRBV7-8 with TRBJ2-7; perhaps TRBD2 as D (6 bases). The CDR3 runs to 16 residues. In germline, CDR1 is SGHVS, CDR2 FQNEAQ. V gave up 4 bases and J gave up 2 bases, with 18 bases separating them. CDR3 in DNA: TGTGCCAGCAGCTCGACATTCGCTAGCGACCCCTACGAGCAGTACTTC. Encoded protein: CASSSTFASDPYEQYF.

V gene TRBV30 combines with J gene TRBJ2-7, with D possibly being TRBD1 (6 bases). This CDR3 is 12 amino acids long. Per germline, CDR1 GTSNPN and CDR2 SVGIG (reference sequence). V lost 3 bases and J 3 bases, leaving 9 bases between the germline ends. CDR3 sequence: CAWSRQDYEQYF. CDR3 nucleotide sequence: TGTGCCTGGAGCCGACAGGACTACGAGCAGTACTTC. Using reference TRBV30 and TRBJ2-7 for the parts outside the CDR3, the full variable domain is SQTIHQWPATLVQPVGSPLSLECTVEGTSNPNLYWYRQAAGRGLQLLFYSVGIGQISSEVPQNLSASRPQDRQFILSSKKLLLSDSGFYLCAWSRQDYEQYFGPGTRLTVT.

This chain joins TRBV7-2 and TRBJ2-5; D is unclear. Germline CDR1 is SGHTA and CDR2 is FQGNSA. Trimming removed 5 bases at V and 2 bases at J, with 9 bases between. The CDR3 extends over 13 amino acids. CDR3 region: CASSHGLQETQYF. The CDR3 DNA follows: TGTGCCAGCAGCCACGGGTTACAAGAGACCCAGTACTTC.

The rearrangement joins TRBV5-1 to TRBJ2-3, with D possibly TRBD2 on 6 matching bases. Trimming removed 0 bases from V and 3 bases from J, with 14 bases in between. Looked up from germline, CDR1 is SGHRS and CDR2 is YFSETQ. The length of the CDR3 is 16 residues. The CDR3 loop reads CASSLAGDVSTDTQYF. The DNA for the CDR3 is TGCGCCAGCAGCTTGGCGGGAGACGTATCAACAGATACGCAGTATTTT.

This chain uses TRBV7-2 with TRBJ2-7, with D possibly TRBD2 on 5 matching bases. CDR1 is SGHTA, CDR2 FQGNSA, per germline. The CDR3 has 14 residues. Trimming took off 5 bases at V and 2 bases at J, with 13 bases between the two ends. The CDR3 coding sequence is TGTGCCAGCAGCCAGATAGGGCGGGCCTACGAGCAGTACTTC. This gives the protein CASSQIGRAYEQYF.

J is TRBJ1-1 and V is TRBV2; D gene unclear. The germline CDR1 and CDR2 sequences are SNHLY and FYNNEI. V lost 2 bases, J lost 1 base, and 14 bases lay in between. This CDR3 contains 16 residues. The CDR3 DNA reads as TGTGCCAGCAGTGAACGACAAACGAAGAAGAACACTGAAGCTTTCTTT. This translates into CASSERQTKKNTEAFF.

This clone was observed a handful of times. J is TRBJ1-1 and V is TRBV3-1 (or the pseudogene TRBV3-2), with 7 nucleotides matching TRBD1. Germline V gene lookup returns CDR1 LGHDT and CDR2 YNNKEL (reference sequence). There are 14 residues in the CDR3. J lost 6 bases, V lost 3 bases, and 7 bases had no gene match. The chain's CDR3 is CASSQSDRAPEAFF. Written as DNA, the CDR3 is TGTGCCAGCAGCCAGAGCGACAGGGCCCCTGAAGCTTTCTTT.

J is TRBJ2-7 and V is TRBV5-6; D ambiguous. The CDR3 runs to 12 residues. Germline V gives CDR1 SGHDT, CDR2 YYEEEE. The V gene lost 4 bases and the J gene lost 2 bases, with 7 bases spanning the gap. The CDR3 is CASSAGPYEQYF. CDR3 nucleotides: TGTGCCAGCAGCGCCGGTCCCTACGAGCAGTACTTC.

The CDR3: CASSLQGGRVSEQYF. CDR3 DNA: TGCGCCAGCAGCTTGCAGGGCGGGAGGGTTTCCGAGCAGTACTTC. The chain uses TRBV5-1 and TRBJ2-7; the match to TRBD2 covers 9 bases. V lost 1 base, J lost 6 bases, and 8 bases stayed unmatched. CDR3 size: 15 residues. CDR1 is SGHRS and CDR2 is YFSETQ in the germline V gene.

The chain couples TRBV28 to TRBJ2-5, with TRBD1 matching 7 bases. The CDR3 covers 13 residues. The V segment lost 2 bases and the J segment 5 bases; nucleotides outside the gene matches: 2. Germline loops: CDR1 MDHEN, CDR2 SYDVKM. The CDR3 bases are TGTGCCAGCAGTTTAAGGGGGCCGGAGACCCAGTACTTC. This encodes CASSLRGPETQYF.